This TCR beta chain derives from a study of blood T cells in healthy people across ages. The J segment lost 11 bases and the V segment lost 4 bases, leaving 12 bases of the junction unmatched. Germline lookup yields CDR1 KGHDR and CDR2 SFDVKD. The CDR3 is 16 residues long. The second PCR ran roughly 6 to 11 cycles with a sample-barcoded 5' primer and J-beta primers. TCRdb re-analysed the 5' RACE reads in MiXCR, keeping a single row per CDR3 protein. This table has 650,000 to 1,000,000 distinct CDR3 sequences, about 45% appearing once. The sequence was obtained from an elderly man in good health. The J gene is TRBJ2-5, the V gene TRBV24-1, with 13 bases matching TRBD2. Material for sequencing was blood. The CDR3 coding sequence is TGTGCCACCAGTGAAACCGGACTAGCGGGAGTAAATGAGCAGTACTTC. Its protein is CATSETGLAGVNEQYF.